This T cell receptor (beta chain) was profiled in a study of blood T cell repertoires in COVID-19. As for the study in general: T cells, B-cell-depleted T cells, or PBMCs supplied cDNA or gDNA.

Germline CDR1 SGHRS, CDR2 YFSETQ. This CDR3 has 15 amino acids. The V end was cut by 2 bases, the J end by 2 bases, with 13 bases between. The table came from immunoSEQ multiplex PCR; TCRdb's copy has only in-frame clones and leaves some out. Of 250,000 to 400,000 clones listed, approximately 91% are singletons. The study drew participants aged about 18 to 89 years from roughly 25 US areas. Recovered Cohort 3 donors showed two negative PCRs, clearance, or symptom resolution. The rearrangement joins TRBV5-1 to TRBJ1-1; no firm D call. Sample: PBMCs or T cells enriched from blood (not recorded which). This TCR came from a man between 60 and 70 years old who had recovered from COVID-19. The DNA for the CDR3 is TGCGCCAGCAGCTTACTCGGACTGCCAAACACTGAAGCTTTCTTT. Protein: CASSLLGLPNTEAFF.